What follows are 11 T cell receptor beta chains derived from one specimen sequenced in a study of T cells expressing NK-cell markers. TCRdb reprocessed the 5' RACE reads and keeps a single row for each CDR3 protein, giving no DNA. Its table lists hundreds of thousands of distinct CDR3 sequences. Source material: blood T cells: a sorted CD56 or NKG2C T cell subset, CD4+ or CD8+ T cells, or bulk PBMC T cells (not recorded which). The receptors shown here come from a man between 18 and 29 years old in good health.

J is TRBJ2-3 and V is TRBV29-1; the D call from TCRdb, TRBD2, cannot be confirmed without DNA. The CDR3 consists of 14 residues. Germline V gene lookup returns CDR1 SQVTM and CDR2 ANQGSEA. CDR3 loop: CSSRGLASTDTQYF.

The chain is built from TRBV14 and TRBJ2-1; TCRdb picks TRBD2, but there is no DNA to check that call. Per the germline V gene, CDR1 is SGHDN and CDR2 is FVKESK. The CDR3 is made up of 15 amino acids. CDR3 amino acids: CASSQVVLAPNEQFF. The full variable domain, its missing parts supplied by reference TRBV14 and TRBJ2-1, is EAGVTQFPSHSVIEKGQTVTLRCDPISGHDNLYWYRRVMGKEIKFLLHFVKESKQDESGMPNNRFLAERTGGTYSTLKVQPAELEDSGVYFCASSQVVLAPNEQFFGPGTRLTVL.

The rearrangement uses TRBV6-2 or TRBV6-3 and TRBJ2-7; the D call of TRBD2 rests on TCRdb alone, since no DNA is present to check it. CDR1 MNHEY and CDR2 SVGEGT come from the germline V gene. This CDR3 contains 13 residues. The CDR3 sequence is CASRLRGWYEQYF.

This chain connects TRBV7-6 to TRBJ2-5. This CDR3 is built from 16 residues. Germline CDR1 is SGHVS and CDR2 is FNYEAQ. The CDR3 loop is CASSFLGLFLQETQYF.

The chain combines TRBV7-2 with TRBJ2-5; with no DNA, the TCRdb D assignment of TRBD2 cannot be verified. The CDR3 consists of 16 residues. The germline CDR1 and CDR2 sequences are SGHTA and FQGNSA. CDR3 region: CASSSLAGGTKETQYF.

The chain recombines TRBV2 with TRBJ2-5; the D call from TCRdb, TRBD2, cannot be confirmed without DNA. CDR1 SNHLY and CDR2 FYNNEI come from the germline V gene. The CDR3 has 12 amino acids. Here the CDR3 reads CARRGLQETQYF. The complete variable domain, with remaining parts taken from reference TRBV2 and TRBJ2-5, reads EPEVTQTPSHQVTQMGQEVILRCVPISNHLYFYWYRQILGQKVEFLVSFYNNEISEKSEIFDDQFSVERPDGSNFTLKIRSTKLEDSAMYFCARRGLQETQYFGPGTRLLVL.

This chain connects TRBV4-1 to TRBJ2-3; TCRdb names TRBD1, which stays unverified in the absence of DNA. Germline lookup yields CDR1 MGHRA and CDR2 YSYEKL. The CDR3 loop spans 13 amino acids. The CDR3 sequence is CASSPSRELTQYF.

The J gene is TRBJ1-4, the V gene TRBV20-1. The CDR3 runs 14 residues. Germline lookup yields CDR1 DFQATT and CDR2 SNEGSKA (reference sequence). The CDR3 region is CSASGVGYNEKLFF.

The V gene is TRBV5-6, the J gene TRBJ2-2; lacking DNA, the TRBD1 call made by TCRdb goes unchecked. CDR1 and CDR2 (germline): SGHDT, YYEEEE. This CDR3 spans 16 amino acids. The CDR3 reads CASSPRDRLNTGELFF.

The rearrangement uses TRBV6-5 and TRBJ1-1; TCRdb picks TRBD1, but there is no DNA to check that call. The CDR3 contains 15 residues. Germline loops: CDR1 MNHEY, CDR2 SVGAGI. The CDR3 spells CASSYSPGGGTEAFF.

This sequence joins TRBV6-2 or TRBV6-3 and TRBJ2-5; TCRdb calls TRBD1, which cannot be checked without DNA. The CDR3 is made up of 16 amino acids. Germline CDR1 reads MNHEY; CDR2 reads SVGEGT. The CDR3 region is CASSLGQGSLQETQYF.